This TCR beta chain was sequenced during a study of identical twins. In TCRdb, the 5' RACE reads were re-called with MiXCR into one record per CDR3 protein. The sample contains 200,000 to 300,000 distinct CDR3 sequences, about 7% of which appear only once. The CDR3 contains 15 residues. The V gene's germline CDR1 is SGHDT and CDR2 YYEEEE. This clonotype occurred many times. The germline gene is not matched at one end of the junction; a read error may be the cause. The sample also formed part of further work on yellow fever vaccine responses in identical twins.

The chain links TRBV5-6 to TRBJ1-2; 7 bases line up with TRBD1. Source material: memory (CD45RO+) T cells sorted from blood. The receptor comes from a woman under 30 in good health. The CDR3 DNA follows: TGTGCCAGCAGCTTGGTTGGGACAGCTAATTATGGCTACACCTTC. This encodes CASSLVGTANYGYTF. Together with reference TRBV5-6 and TRBJ1-2, the CDR3 gives the full variable domain: DAGVTQSPTHLIKTRGQQVTLRCSPKSGHDTVSWYQQALGQGPQFIFQYYEEEERQRGNFPDRFSGHQFPNYSSELNVNALLLGDSALYLCASSLVGTANYGYTFGSGTRLTVV.